A selection of T cell receptor beta chains follows, all from one sample in a study of blood T cell repertoires in COVID-19. Only in-frame clones appear in the TCRdb table, and some are missing; sequencing was by immunoSEQ multiplex PCR. The sample yields 50,000 to 70,000 clones, more than 80% seen once. Material: peripheral blood. The source is a human donor with active COVID-19. The donor label of this sample is uncertain. Both conserved end residues are part of each CDR3. A D gene is named only where the DNA matches it firmly. Some rows have no size entry. The others give once, few or many, or a class for an expanded clone.

TRBV27,few,TRBJ1-4,TRBD1,CASSIDRGPNEKLFF,TGTGCCAGCAGTATCGACAGGGGCCCTAATGAAAAACTGTTTTTT
TRBV6-1,few,TRBJ1-3,-,CASSESMGSSGNTIYF,TGTGCCAGCAGTGAAAGTATGGGGAGCTCTGGAAACACCATATATTTT
TRBV6-6,-,TRBJ1-2,-,CASSSEAGGGYTF,TGTGCCAGCAGTTCGGAGGCCGGCGGTGGCTACACCTTC
TRBV7-6,-,TRBJ2-2,TRBD2,CASSQTSGGSGELFF,TGTGCCAGCAGCCAGACTAGCGGGGGTTCCGGGGAGCTGTTTTTT
TRBV18,-,TRBJ2-5,-,CASSPRDTEETQYF,TGTGCCAGCTCACCACGGGACACAGAAGAGACCCAGTACTTC
TRBV28,-,TRBJ1-5,TRBD1,CASETGQGADQPQHF,TGTGCCAGTGAGACGGGACAGGGGGCCGATCAGCCCCAGCATTTT
TRBV7-6,-,TRBJ2-1,TRBD2,CASSPRGSGGTSSYNEQFF,TGTGCCAGCAGCCCCCGCGGTAGCGGGGGGACCAGCTCCTACAATGAGCAGTTCTTC
TRBV7-2,-,TRBJ1-3,TRBD1,CASSLEVTGPGNTIYF,TGTGCCAGCAGCTTAGAGGTGACAGGGCCTGGAAACACCATATATTTT
TRBV19,-,TRBJ2-7,TRBD1,CASSMNRGPSYEQYF,TGTGCCAGTAGTATGAACAGGGGCCCCTCCTACGAGCAGTACTTC
TRBV5-1,-,TRBJ2-3,-,CASSDAGATLDTQYF,TGCGCCAGCAGTGACGCGGGCGCCACCTTAGATACGCAGTATTTT
TRBV6-5,once,TRBJ2-5,-,CASSYSGGAFEETQYF,TGTGCCAGCAGTTACTCTGGGGGGGCCTTCGAGGAGACCCAGTACTTC
TRBV5-1,-,TRBJ2-1,-,CASSFPAGPSSYNEQFF,TGCGCCAGCAGCTTCCCTGCGGGGCCCAGCTCCTACAATGAGCAGTTCTTC
TRBV7-2,-,TRBJ2-5,-,CASSLGTAETQYF,TGTGCCAGCAGCTTAGGGACAGCGGAGACCCAGTACTTC
TRBV7-8,-,TRBJ1-1,TRBD1,CASSLGTTGGEAFF,TGTGCCAGCAGCTTAGGGACTACAGGGGGAGAAGCTTTCTTT
TRBV11-2,-,TRBJ2-3,-,CASSQDRSTDTQYF,TGTGCCAGCAGCCAAGACAGGAGCACAGATACGCAGTATTTT
TRBV2,-,TRBJ2-7,TRBD1,CASSEGGTGAYYEQYF,TGTGCCAGCAGTGAAGGAGGGACAGGCGCGTACTACGAGCAGTACTTC
TRBV30,-,TRBJ1-4,-,CAWSDLNEKLFF,TGTGCCTGGAGTGATCTTAATGAAAAACTGTTTTTT
TRBV6-2/TRBV6-3,-,TRBJ2-3,-,CASSSVNVWLTSTDTQYF,TGTGCCAGCAGTTCAGTTAACGTTTGGCTGACTAGCACAGATACGCAGTATTTT
TRBV18,-,TRBJ2-6,TRBD1,CASSPGFRGQFGANVLTF,TGTGCCAGCTCACCGGGCTTTAGGGGGCAGTTTGGGGCCAACGTCCTGACTTTC
TRBV3-1/TRBV3-2,-,TRBJ2-3,-,CASSSGDYGWQYF,TGTGCCAGCAGCTCGGGTGACTATGGCTGGCAGTATTTT
TRBV28,few,TRBJ2-6,-,CASSAAGKPISGANVLTF,TGTGCCAGCAGTGCGGCCGGGAAGCCGATCTCTGGGGCCAACGTCCTGACTTTC
TRBV30,-,TRBJ2-1,TRBD2,CAFSGGAAREQFF,TGTGCCTTTAGCGGGGGGGCCGCCCGGGAGCAGTTCTTC
TRBV9,-,TRBJ1-2,-,CASSLNRDNPTYGYTF,TGTGCCAGCAGCCTAAACCGGGACAACCCTACCTATGGCTACACCTTC
TRBV30,-,TRBJ1-6,TRBD1,CAWSVQTGVSPLHF,TGTGCCTGGAGTGTACAAACAGGGGTTTCACCCCTCCACTTT
TRBV3-1/TRBV3-2,-,TRBJ2-7,-,CASRNRGGSYEQYF,TGTGCCAGCAGGAACAGGGGGGGCTCCTACGAGCAGTACTTC
TRBV9,-,TRBJ2-3,TRBD2,CASSASPLPRLAGGPGDTQYF,TGTGCCAGCAGCGCGAGCCCTCTTCCTAGACTAGCGGGGGGGCCAGGAGATACGCAGTATTTT
TRBV7-8,-,TRBJ2-7,TRBD2,CASSPLAGGSSYEQYF,TGTGCCAGCAGCCCCTTAGCGGGAGGCTCCTCCTACGAGCAGTACTTC
TRBV6-1,-,TRBJ2-5,-,CASTPALVKETQYF,TGTGCCAGCACCCCAGCACTAGTCAAAGAGACCCAGTACTTC
TRBV28,-,TRBJ2-1,TRBD2,CASSPVELARGNEQFF,TGTGCCAGCAGCCCCGTTGAACTAGCGCGAGGCAATGAGCAGTTCTTC
TRBV25-1,-,TRBJ2-7,TRBD2,CASSSKWSGRAHEQYF,TGTGCCAGCAGTTCCAAGTGGAGCGGGAGGGCCCACGAGCAGTACTTC
TRBV4-3,-,TRBJ2-7,TRBD2,CASSQGLAGGPGREQYF,TGCGCCAGCAGCCAAGGGCTAGCGGGAGGGCCGGGTCGCGAGCAGTACTTC
TRBV10-1,-,TRBJ1-2,TRBD1,CASPYRPGQGDYGYTF,TGCGCCAGCCCCTATAGACCGGGACAGGGTGACTATGGCTACACCTTC
TRBV10-1,-,TRBJ2-1,-,CASRRGAYNEQFF,TGCGCCAGCCGCCGAGGAGCCTACAATGAGCAGTTCTTC
TRBV6-5,once,TRBJ1-6,TRBD1,CASRTSGQANSPLHF,TGTGCCAGCAGGACCTCGGGACAGGCGAATTCACCCCTCCACTTT
TRBV10-1,-,TRBJ2-1,TRBD1,CASSRSRGPEQFF,TGCGCCAGCAGTAGGTCGAGGGGGCCTGAGCAGTTCTTC
TRBV24-1,-,TRBJ1-2,-,CATSDFRDYGYTF,TGTGCCACCAGTGATTTCCGGGACTATGGCTACACCTTC
TRBV5-4,-,TRBJ2-2,TRBD1,CASSSGTGNTGELFF,TGTGCCAGCAGCTCCGGGACAGGTAACACCGGGGAGCTGTTTTTT